The source of this T cell receptor beta chain is a study of T cell responses to AZD1222 COVID-19 vaccine. General study results and limits: Repertoires were obtained solely post-peak T cell response. The number of AZD1222 recipients seropositive at baseline was only five to seven.

On this clone itself: No antigen is known for it.

This table comes from immunoSEQ multiplex PCR, and its TCRdb copy is limited to in-frame clones, with some not included. This sample has over 75,000 clones, with around 85% found just once. Looked up from germline, CDR1 is SGHRS and CDR2 is YFSETQ. The CDR3 spans 19 residues. The V segment lost 4 bases and the J segment 0 bases; nucleotides outside the gene matches: 12. The source was peripheral blood, collected 28 days after the second AZD1222 dose. The chain joins TRBV5-1 to TRBJ1-6, with 8 bases fitting TRBD1. This sequence was found in an adult who received the AZD1222 COVID-19 vaccine. This CDR3 is CASSTGQGLGSSYNSPLHF. The CDR3 region has the DNA TGCGCCAGCAGCACCGGACAGGGCCTAGGGAGCTCCTATAATTCACCCCTCCACTTT.